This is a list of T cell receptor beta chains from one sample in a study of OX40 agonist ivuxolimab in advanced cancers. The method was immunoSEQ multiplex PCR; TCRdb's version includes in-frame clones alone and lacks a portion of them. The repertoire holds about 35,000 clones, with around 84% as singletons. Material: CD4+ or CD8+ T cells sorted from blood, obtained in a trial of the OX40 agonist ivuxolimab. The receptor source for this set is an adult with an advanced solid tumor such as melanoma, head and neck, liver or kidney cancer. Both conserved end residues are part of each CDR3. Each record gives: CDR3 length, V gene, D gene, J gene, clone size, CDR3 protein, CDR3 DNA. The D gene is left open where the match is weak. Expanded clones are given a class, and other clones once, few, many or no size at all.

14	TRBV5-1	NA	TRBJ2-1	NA	CASSLAPTYNEQFF	TGCGCCAGCAGCTTGGCACCCACTTACAATGAGCAGTTCTTC
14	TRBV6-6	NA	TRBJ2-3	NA	CASSLQGSTDTQYF	TGTGCCAGCAGTTTGCAGGGGAGCACAGATACGCAGTATTTT
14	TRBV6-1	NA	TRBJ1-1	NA	CASSERRELTEAFF	TGTGCCAGCAGTGAACGGAGGGAGTTGACTGAAGCTTTCTTT
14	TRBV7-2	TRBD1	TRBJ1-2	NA	CASSYRTGADGYTF	TGTGCCAGCAGCTACCGGACAGGGGCGGATGGCTACACCTTC
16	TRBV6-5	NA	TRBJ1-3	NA	CASSYVAGASGNTIYF	TGTGCCAGCAGTTACGTTGCAGGGGCCTCTGGAAACACCATATATTTT
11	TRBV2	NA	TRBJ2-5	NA	CASTWIETQYF	TGTGCCAGCACCTGGATCGAGACCCAGTACTTC
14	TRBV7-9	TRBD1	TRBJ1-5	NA	CASSLTGVDQPQHF	TGTGCCAGCAGCTTGACAGGGGTGGATCAGCCCCAGCATTTT
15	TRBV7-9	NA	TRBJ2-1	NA	CASSFKRRVGNEQFF	TGTGCCAGCAGCTTTAAACGGAGGGTTGGCAATGAGCAGTTCTTC
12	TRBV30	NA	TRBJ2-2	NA	CAWGVPAGELFF	TGTGCCTGGGGTGTACCAGCCGGGGAGCTGTTTTTT
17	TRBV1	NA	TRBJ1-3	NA	CTSILFQGPHSGNTIYF	TGCACCAGCATTCTATTTCAGGGGCCCCACTCTGGAAACACCATATATTTT
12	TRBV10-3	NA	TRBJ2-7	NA	CAIARRAYEQYF	TGTGCCATCGCCAGGCGGGCCTACGAGCAGTACTTC
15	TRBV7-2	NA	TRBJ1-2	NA	CASSRISGINYGYTF	TGTGCCAGCAGCAGAATCAGTGGGATCAACTATGGCTACACCTTC
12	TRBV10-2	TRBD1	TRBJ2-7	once	CASGTGSYEQYF	TGCGCCAGCGGGACAGGATCCTACGAGCAGTACTTC
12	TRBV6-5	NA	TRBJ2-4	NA	CASTGGEHIQYF	TGTGCCAGCACTGGGGGAGAGCACATTCAGTACTTC
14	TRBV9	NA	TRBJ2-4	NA	CASSVALNSEIQYF	TGTGCCAGCAGCGTAGCTCTGAATTCGGAGATTCAGTACTTC
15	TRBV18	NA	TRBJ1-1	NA	CASSPQDLRNTEAFF	TGTGCCAGCTCACCCCAGGACCTAAGGAACACTGAAGCTTTCTTT
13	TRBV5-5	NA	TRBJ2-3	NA	CASSLGGTDTQYF	TGTGCCAGCAGCTTGGGGGGCACAGATACGCAGTATTTT
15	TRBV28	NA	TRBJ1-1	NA	CASRTERTLNTEAFF	TGTGCCAGCCGGACGGAGAGGACACTGAACACTGAAGCTTTCTTT
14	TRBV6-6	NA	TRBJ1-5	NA	CASSLQEINQPQHF	TGTGCCAGCAGTTTGCAGGAAATCAATCAGCCCCAGCATTTT
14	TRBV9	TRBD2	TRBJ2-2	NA	CASSAGLADRELFF	TGTGCCAGCAGCGCCGGACTAGCGGACCGGGAGCTGTTTTTT
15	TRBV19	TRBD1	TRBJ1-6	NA	CASSIGRTGDSPLHF	TGTGCCAGTAGTATAGGGCGGACAGGGGATTCACCCCTCCACTTT
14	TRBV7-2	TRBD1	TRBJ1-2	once	CASSLVGTVVDYTF	TGTGCCAGCAGCTTAGTCGGGACAGTCGTCGACTACACCTTC
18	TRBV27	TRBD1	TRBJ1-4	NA	CASGTPQGRDRANEKLFF	TGTGCCAGCGGGACTCCTCAGGGCCGGGACAGGGCAAATGAAAAACTGTTTTTT
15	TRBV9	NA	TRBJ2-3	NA	CASSVIGSSTDTQYF	TGTGCCAGCAGCGTAATCGGGTCTAGCACAGATACGCAGTATTTT
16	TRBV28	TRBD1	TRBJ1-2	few	CASSTTNSGGGYGYTF	TGTGCCAGCAGTACCACCAACTCAGGGGGCGGCTATGGCTACACCTTC
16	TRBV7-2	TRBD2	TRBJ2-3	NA	CASSSALAGASDTQYF	TGTGCCAGCAGCTCCGCGCTAGCGGGGGCATCAGATACGCAGTATTTT
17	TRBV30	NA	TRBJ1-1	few	CAWSVLRTALFNTEAFF	TGTGCCTGGAGTGTACTAAGGACAGCCTTATTCAACACTGAAGCTTTCTTT
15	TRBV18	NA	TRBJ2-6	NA	CASSAGSSGANVLTF	TGTGCCAGCTCGGCTGGGAGCTCTGGGGCCAACGTCCTGACTTTC
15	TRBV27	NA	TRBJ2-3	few	CASSSRPSSTDTQYF	TGTGCCAGCAGTTCAAGACCCTCTAGCACAGATACGCAGTATTTT
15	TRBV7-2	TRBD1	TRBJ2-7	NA	CASSVGTGSSYEQYF	TGTGCCAGCAGCGTTGGGACAGGGAGTTCCTACGAGCAGTACTTC
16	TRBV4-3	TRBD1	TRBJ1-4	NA	CASSQDLRGPWEKLFF	TGCGCCAGCAGCCAAGATCTGAGGGGGCCGTGGGAAAAACTGTTTTTT
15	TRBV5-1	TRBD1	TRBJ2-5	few	CASSYRDRRGETQYF	TGCGCCAGCAGCTACCGGGACAGGCGAGGGGAGACCCAGTACTTC
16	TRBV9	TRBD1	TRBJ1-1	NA	CASSVAGDRGVGEAFF	TGTGCCAGCAGCGTAGCTGGGGACAGGGGAGTTGGGGAAGCTTTCTTT
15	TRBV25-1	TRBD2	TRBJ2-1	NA	CASSQSGSSYNEQFF	TGTGCCAGCAGTCAAAGCGGGAGTTCCTACAATGAGCAGTTCTTC
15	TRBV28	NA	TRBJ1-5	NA	CASSPIEALWEPQHF	TGTGCCAGCAGTCCAATTGAGGCTTTGTGGGAGCCCCAGCATTTT
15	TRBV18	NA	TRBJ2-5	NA	CASSPGAEGVETQYF	TGTGCCAGCTCACCAGGGGCGGAGGGAGTGGAGACCCAGTACTTC
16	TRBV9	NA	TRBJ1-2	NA	CASSAHGVVDFGGYTF	TGTGCCAGCAGCGCCCACGGTGTTGTCGATTTTGGTGGCTACACCTTC
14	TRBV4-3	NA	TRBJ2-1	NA	CASSPPGALNEQFF	TGCGCCAGCAGCCCCCCGGGGGCGTTAAATGAGCAGTTCTTC
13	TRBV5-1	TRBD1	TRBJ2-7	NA	CASRWTGQDEQYF	TGCGCCAGCAGGTGGACAGGGCAGGACGAGCAGTACTTC
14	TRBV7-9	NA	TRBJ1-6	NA	CASSLSTDMSPLHF	TGTGCCAGCAGCTTATCAACGGATATGTCACCCCTCCACTTT
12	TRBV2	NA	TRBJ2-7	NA	CASSGQSYEQYF	TGTGCCAGCAGTGGACAGAGCTACGAGCAGTACTTC
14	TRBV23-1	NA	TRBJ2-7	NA	CASSQSARAYEQYF	TGCGCCAGCAGTCAATCTGCCAGGGCCTACGAGCAGTACTTC
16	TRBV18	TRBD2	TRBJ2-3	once	CASSPGTSGGRDTQYF	TGTGCCAGCTCACCGGGGACTAGCGGGGGGAGAGATACGCAGTATTTT
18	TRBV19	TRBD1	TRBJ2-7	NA	CASSPAGTGPKASYEQYF	TGTGCCAGTAGTCCGGCCGGGACAGGGCCCAAAGCCTCCTACGAGCAGTACTTC
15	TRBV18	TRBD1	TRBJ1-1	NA	CASSPPGGKGAEAFF	TGTGCCAGCTCACCACCAGGGGGCAAGGGGGCTGAAGCTTTCTTT
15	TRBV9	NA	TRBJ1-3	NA	CASSVAGGPGNTIYF	TGTGCCAGCAGCGTAGCGGGGGGCCCTGGAAACACCATATATTTT
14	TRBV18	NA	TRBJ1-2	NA	CASSPNVGLYGYTF	TGTGCCAGCTCACCAAACGTTGGGCTCTATGGCTACACCTTC
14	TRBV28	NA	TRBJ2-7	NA	CASTTGGTIDEQYF	TGTGCCAGCACCACTGGGGGCACCATTGACGAGCAGTACTTC